The 16 T cell receptor beta chains listed next were all sequenced from one sample in a study of blood T cell repertoires in COVID-19. Clones were read by immunoSEQ multiplex PCR, and TCRdb kept only the in-frame ones, dropping some. The table has about 160,000 clones, 70% to 80% seen once; the top ten hold around 8.1%. The sequencing input was peripheral blood. The receptors originated from a woman aged 60-75 years with COVID-19, enrolled during active disease.

This chain joins TRBV6-2 or TRBV6-3 and TRBJ1-5, with 10 bases matching TRBD1. With 5 bases clipped from V and 6 bases from J, the junction kept 7 bases outside the gene matches. This CDR3 spans 15 amino acids. The germline V gene encodes CDR1 MNHEY and CDR2 SVGEGT. The CDR3 region has the DNA TGTGCCAGCAGTCCGGACAGGGGGTTTGGTCAGCCCCAGCATTTT. Residues: CASSPDRGFGQPQHF.

The chain combines TRBV14 with TRBJ1-2; TRBD1 matches at 7 bases. This CDR3 comprises 16 residues. The trim removed 0 bases at V and 7 bases at J, leaving 11 bases unmatched. The germline gives CDR1 SGHDN, CDR2 FVKESK. For the CDR3, the DNA is TGTGCCAGCAGCCAAGACCACTCACGACAGGGCGGTGGCTACACCTTC. Its translation is CASSQDHSRQGGGYTF.

The chain is built from TRBV6-5 and TRBJ2-7; possibly TRBD2 for D (6 bases). Trimming took 1 base from V and 0 from J, leaving 13 bases between them. This CDR3 is 16 amino acids long. Germline loops: CDR1 MNHEY, CDR2 SVGAGI. Written as DNA, the CDR3 is TGTGCCAGCAGTTACTGCATAGGAGGGGACTCCTACGAGCAGTACGTC. This gives the protein CASSYCIGGDSYEQYV.

The sample holds many counts of this clone. The chain uses TRBV3-1 (or the pseudogene TRBV3-2) and TRBJ1-1; D remains ambiguous. V was shortened by 0 bases and J by 0 bases, with 8 bases between the two germline ends. There are 15 residues in the CDR3. In germline, CDR1 is LGHDT, CDR2 YNNKEL (reference sequence). The CDR3 DNA follows: TGTGCCAGCAGCCAAGATAGAGGCCTGAACACTGAAGCTTTCTTT. This translates into CASSQDRGLNTEAFF.

The chain couples TRBV7-9 to TRBJ2-5, with D possibly being TRBD2 (6 bases). Deletions cut 3 bases from V and 2 bases from J, with 13 bases between. Germline CDR1 and CDR2: SEHNR and FQNEAQ (reference sequence). There are 15 residues in the CDR3. In nucleotides, the CDR3 is TGTGCCAGCAGCTTCGGGGAGGTGAGGCAAGAGACCCAGTACTTC. The encoded protein is CASSFGEVRQETQYF.

The rearrangement joins TRBV9 to TRBJ2-7; TRBD2 agrees at 9 bases. Unmatched junction bases numbered 4, after V lost 2 bases and J lost 4 bases. Per the germline V gene, CDR1 is SGDLS and CDR2 is YYNGEE. The CDR3 length is 14 residues. CDR3 sequence reads: CASSVSGSLYEQYF. CDR3 nucleotides: TGTGCCAGCAGCGTTAGCGGGAGTCTTTACGAGCAGTACTTC.

The V and J genes are TRBV27 and TRBJ1-3; D is uncertain. CDR1 is MNHEY and CDR2 is SMNVEV in the germline V gene (reference sequence). V was cut by 4 bases and J by 3 bases, with 7 bases left in between. CDR3 size: 13 residues. CDR3 DNA: TGTGCCAGCAGTTCTAATCGTGGAAACACCATATATTTT. This sequence encodes CASSSNRGNTIYF.

This clone appeared a few times. The chain has TRBV18 and TRBJ2-7; tentative D call: TRBD1 (6 bases). CDR3 length: 12 amino acids. The germline CDR1 and CDR2 sequences are KGHSH and LQKENI. With 5 bases removed from V and 5 bases from J, the gap between germline ends came to 10 bases. CDR3 residues: CASSTGQHEQYF. Written as DNA, the CDR3 is TGTGCCAGCTCAACGGGACAACACGAGCAGTACTTC.

This sequence joins TRBV6-5 and TRBJ2-7; the match to TRBD1 covers 7 bases. Germline CDR1 MNHEY, CDR2 SVGAGI. V shed 5 bases and J 2 bases; nucleotides not matched to a gene: 3. The CDR3 totals 13 residues. The DNA of the CDR3 is TGTGCCAGCAGTCAGACAGGGACCTACGAGCAGTACTTC. Translation: CASSQTGTYEQYF.

This clone occurred a few times. V usage is TRBV7-8 and J usage is TRBJ2-3, with TRBD2 identical over 8 bases. CDR3 length equals 16 residues. The germline gives CDR1 SGHVS, CDR2 FQNEAQ. J lost 7 bases, V lost 5 bases, and 14 bases had no gene match. The CDR3 DNA follows: TGTGCCAGCAGCGAACCCCAAAGCGGGAGTTGGTATACGCAGTATTTT. Amino acid sequence: CASSEPQSGSWYTQYF. Variable domain in full (rest from reference TRBV7-8 and TRBJ2-3): GAGVSQSPRYKVAKRGQDVALRCDPISGHVSLFWYQQALGQGPEFLTYFQNEAQLDKSGLPSDRFFAERPEGSVSTLKIQRTQQEDSAVYLCASSEPQSGSWYTQYFGPGTRLTVL.

V usage is TRBV19 and J usage is TRBJ2-3; 7 positions agree with TRBD1. Germline V gene lookup returns CDR1 LNHDA and CDR2 SQIVND (reference sequence). The CDR3 length is 16 residues. The J segment lost 2 bases and the V segment lost 3 bases, leaving 8 bases of the junction unmatched. The CDR3, as DNA: TGTGCCAGTAGTATGGGACAGTTGATCCTCACAGATACGCAGTATTTT. Protein sequence: CASSMGQLILTDTQYF.

This sequence joins TRBV30 and TRBJ2-5; 8 bases map to TRBD2. The CDR3 consists of 14 residues. V dropped 2 bases and J dropped 5; count of bases not matched to a gene: 7. Germline loops: CDR1 GTSNPN, CDR2 SVGIG (reference sequence). The CDR3 reads CAWSRAGVGETQYF. The DNA for the CDR3 is TGTGCCTGGAGTAGAGCGGGAGTGGGTGAGACCCAGTACTTC.

J is TRBJ1-5 and V is TRBV2; 8 bases are a match to TRBD1. Germline V lookup: CDR1 SNHLY, CDR2 FYNNEI. The V gene end was trimmed by 5 bases and the J gene end by 2 bases; junction bases not matched to a gene: 5. CDR3 length: 15 amino acids. The CDR3 loop reads CASSLDRGGNQPQHF. The CDR3 nucleotides are TGTGCCAGCAGTCTTGACAGGGGAGGCAATCAGCCCCAGCATTTT.

The CDR3 bases are TGCGCCAGCAGCCAAGTCAGTCTTAGCGAGAAGAAGTTCTTC. Its protein is CASSQVSLSEKKFF. J is TRBJ2-1 and V is TRBV4-3; D may be TRBD2 (5 bases). CDR1 is LGHNA and CDR2 is YSLEER in the germline V gene. This CDR3 region has 14 residues. Trimming stripped 1 base from V and 14 bases from J, with 18 bases between.

The chain carries TRBV6-5 and TRBJ1-4, with TRBD1 as a possible D gene (6 bases). Germline V gene data show CDR1 as MNHEY and CDR2 as SVGAGI. V lost 9 bases, J lost 2 bases, and 16 bases lay in between. The CDR3 contains 15 residues. In DNA, the CDR3 is TGTGCCAGTCACCCCAGGGGCCGGACTAATGAAAAACTGTTTTTT. Translating gives CASHPRGRTNEKLFF.

The V and J genes are TRBV2 and TRBJ2-1; D is unclear. V lost 6 bases to trimming and J lost 4 bases, with 4 bases between them. The germline V gene encodes CDR1 SNHLY and CDR2 FYNNEI. The CDR3 extends over 11 amino acids. The CDR3 bases are TGTGCCAGCAGCTTGTACAATGAGCAGTTCTTC. Protein: CASSLYNEQFF.